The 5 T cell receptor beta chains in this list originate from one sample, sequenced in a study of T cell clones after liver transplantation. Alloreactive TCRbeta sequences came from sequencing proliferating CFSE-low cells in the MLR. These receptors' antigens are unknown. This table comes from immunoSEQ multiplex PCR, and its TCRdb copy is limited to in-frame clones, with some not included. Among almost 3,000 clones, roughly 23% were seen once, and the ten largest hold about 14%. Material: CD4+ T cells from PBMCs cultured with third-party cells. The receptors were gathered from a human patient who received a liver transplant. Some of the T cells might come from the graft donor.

The CDR3: CASSLPLLQGDYGYTF. The CDR3 nucleotides read TGTGCCAGCAGCTTGCCCCTCCTACAGGGAGACTATGGCTACACCTTC. The chain combines TRBV5-4 with TRBJ1-2; maybe TRBD1 (6 bases). Germline CDR1 SGHNT, CDR2 YYREEE (reference sequence). V was trimmed by 1 base and J by 3 bases, leaving 16 bases between them. The CDR3 is 16 residues long.

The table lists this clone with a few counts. The CDR3 sequence: CASSDYTEAFF. CDR3 DNA: TGTGCCAGCAGTGACTACACTGAAGCTTTCTTT. The chain couples TRBV2 to TRBJ1-1; D is unresolved. The CDR3 is 11 amino acids. Germline loops: CDR1 SNHLY, CDR2 FYNNEI. Between the trimmed V and J ends, which lost 3 bases and 3 bases, there was a span of 2 bases.

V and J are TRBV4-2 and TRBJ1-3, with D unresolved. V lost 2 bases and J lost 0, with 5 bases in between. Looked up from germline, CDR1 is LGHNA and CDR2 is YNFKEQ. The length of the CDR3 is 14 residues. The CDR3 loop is CASSQRGSGNTIYF. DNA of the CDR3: TGTGCCAGCAGCCAACGGGGCTCTGGAAACACCATATATTTT.

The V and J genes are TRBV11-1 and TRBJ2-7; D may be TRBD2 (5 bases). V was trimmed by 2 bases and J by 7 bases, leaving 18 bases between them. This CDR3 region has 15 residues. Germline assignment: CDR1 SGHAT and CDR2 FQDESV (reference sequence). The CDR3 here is CASSLRRGSLGEQYF. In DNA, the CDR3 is TGTGCCAGCAGCTTAAGACGAGGGTCTCTAGGGGAGCAGTACTTC.

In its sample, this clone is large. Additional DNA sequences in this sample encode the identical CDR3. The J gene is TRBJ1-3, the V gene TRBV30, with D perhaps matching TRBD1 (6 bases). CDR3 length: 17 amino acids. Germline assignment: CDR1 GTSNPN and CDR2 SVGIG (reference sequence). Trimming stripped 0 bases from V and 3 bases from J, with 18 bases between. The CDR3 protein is CAWSVLLGTSYGNTIYF. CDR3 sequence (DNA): TGTGCCTGGAGTGTACTCTTAGGGACATCGTATGGAAACACCATATATTTT.